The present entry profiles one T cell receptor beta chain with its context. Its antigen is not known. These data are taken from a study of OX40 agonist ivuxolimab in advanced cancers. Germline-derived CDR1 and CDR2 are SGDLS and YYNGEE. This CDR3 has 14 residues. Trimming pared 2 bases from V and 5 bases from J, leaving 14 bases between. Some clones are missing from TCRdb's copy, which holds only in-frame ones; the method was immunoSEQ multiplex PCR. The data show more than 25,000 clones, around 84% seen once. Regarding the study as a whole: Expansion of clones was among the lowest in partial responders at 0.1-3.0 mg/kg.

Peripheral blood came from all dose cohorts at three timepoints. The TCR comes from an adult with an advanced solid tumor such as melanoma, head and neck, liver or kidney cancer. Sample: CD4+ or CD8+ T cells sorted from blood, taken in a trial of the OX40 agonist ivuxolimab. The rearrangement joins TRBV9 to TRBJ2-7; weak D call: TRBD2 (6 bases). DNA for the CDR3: TGTGCCAGCAGCGTGGGGGGTTCGGCGCACGAGCAGTACTTC. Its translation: CASSVGGSAHEQYF. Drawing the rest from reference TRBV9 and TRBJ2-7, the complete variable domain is DSGVTQTPKHLITATGQRVTLRCSPRSGDLSVYWYQQSLDQGLQFLIQYYNGEERAKGNILERFSAQQFPDLHSELNLSSLELGDSALYFCASSVGGSAHEQYFGPGTRLTVT.